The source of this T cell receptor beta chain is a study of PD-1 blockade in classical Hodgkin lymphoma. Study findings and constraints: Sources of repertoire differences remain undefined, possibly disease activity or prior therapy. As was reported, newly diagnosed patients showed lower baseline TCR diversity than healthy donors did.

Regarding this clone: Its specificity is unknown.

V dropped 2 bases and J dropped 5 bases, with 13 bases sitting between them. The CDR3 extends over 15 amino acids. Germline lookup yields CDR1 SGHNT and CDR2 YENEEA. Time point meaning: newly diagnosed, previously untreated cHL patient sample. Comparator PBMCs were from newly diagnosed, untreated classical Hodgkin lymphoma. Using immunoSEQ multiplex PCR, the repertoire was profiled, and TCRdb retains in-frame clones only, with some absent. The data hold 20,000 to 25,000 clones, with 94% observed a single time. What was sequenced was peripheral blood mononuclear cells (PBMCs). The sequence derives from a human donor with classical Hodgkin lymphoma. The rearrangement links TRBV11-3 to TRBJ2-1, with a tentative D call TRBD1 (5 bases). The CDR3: CASSLRGVRDNEQFF. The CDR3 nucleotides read TGTGCCAGCAGCTTAAGGGGCGTTCGAGACAATGAGCAGTTCTTC.